Below are 27 T cell receptor beta chains sequenced from a single sample in a study of blood T cell repertoires in COVID-19. Here immunoSEQ multiplex PCR was the method, and the copy in TCRdb shows in-frame clones only, minus some. The sample lists around 270,000 clones, roughly 86% occurring once. Sequenced input: peripheral blood. These receptors were collected from a middle-aged man who had recovered from COVID-19.

The chain links TRBV7-2 to TRBJ2-5, with 9 bases identical to TRBD2. Looked up from germline, CDR1 is SGHTA and CDR2 is FQGNSA. The CDR3 has 15 residues. J gave up 2 bases and V 1 base, and 2 bases lay outside the gene matches. The CDR3 region is CASSLGAGGQETQYF. The CDR3 nucleotides read TGTGCCAGCAGCTTAGGGGCGGGAGGGCAAGAGACCCAGTACTTC.

V and J are TRBV4-3 and TRBJ2-5; 9 nucleotides line up with TRBD2. The ends lost 3 bases at V and 2 bases at J; junction bases unmatched: 7. The CDR3 runs 16 residues. Germline-derived CDR1 and CDR2 are LGHNA and YSLEER. CDR3 nucleotide sequence: TGCGCCAGCAGCCATCGGATAGCGGGGGCACAAGAGACCCAGTACTTC. Translated, it gives CASSHRIAGAQETQYF.

This clone was observed once. The chain recombines TRBV5-5 with TRBJ2-7; a possible D gene is TRBD2 (6 bases). CDR1 SGHKS and CDR2 YYEKEE come from the germline V gene (reference sequence). The CDR3 spans 16 residues. The V end lost 2 bases, the J end lost 1 base, and 16 bases lay between the germline ends. This CDR3 is CASSFMGRGLSYEQYF. CDR3 DNA sequence: TGTGCCAGCAGCTTTATGGGTAGGGGACTTTCCTACGAGCAGTACTTC.

The chain is built from TRBV7-9 and TRBJ1-2, with no clear D. Germline CDR1 reads SEHNR; CDR2 reads FQNEAQ (reference sequence). V was shortened by 5 bases and J by 6 bases, with 13 bases between the two germline ends. The CDR3 extends over 13 amino acids. The CDR3 nucleotides read TGTGCCAGCAGCCCAGCTCCGAGGGATGGCTACACCTTC. This sequence encodes CASSPAPRDGYTF.

The V and J genes are TRBV20-1 and TRBJ2-7; the match to TRBD2 covers 13 bases. The CDR3 covers 18 residues. V shed 3 bases and J 0 bases; nucleotides not matched to a gene: 11. CDR1 is DFQATT, CDR2 SNEGSKA, per germline (reference sequence). The CDR3 loop is CSASSQTSGGFSSYEQYF. The CDR3 region has the DNA TGCAGTGCTAGTAGCCAGACTAGCGGGGGGTTCAGCTCCTACGAGCAGTACTTC.

This chain connects TRBV4-3 to TRBJ1-6, with D unclear. The CDR3 has 13 residues. Trimming left V 0 bases short and J 10 bases short, with 7 bases between. Germline V gene sequence: CDR1 LGHNA, CDR2 YSLEER. The CDR3 nucleotides read TGCGCCAGCAGCCAAGACTCGGGGTCACCCCTCCACTTT. Its translation: CASSQDSGSPLHF.

CDR3: CASSLLQGDKNIQYF. In DNA, the CDR3 is TGTGCCAGCAGCTTGCTGCAGGGGGACAAAAACATTCAGTACTTC. This sequence joins TRBV5-6 and TRBJ2-4, with 7 bases aligning to TRBD1. V lost 1 base to trimming and J lost 3 bases; unmatched junction nucleotides: 4. Germline-derived CDR1 and CDR2 are SGHDT and YYEEEE. This CDR3 comprises 15 residues.

The gene calls are TRBV5-1 and TRBJ1-1; D may be TRBD1 (5 bases). The CDR3 covers 14 residues. The V and J ends lost 4 bases and 4 bases respectively, with 14 bases between them. In germline, CDR1 is SGHRS, CDR2 YFSETQ. The CDR3 loop reads CASSGDSYGTEAFF. The CDR3 DNA reads TGCGCCAGCAGCGGAGACAGTTATGGCACTGAAGCTTTCTTT.

V usage is TRBV7-7 and J usage is TRBJ2-3; TRBD2 aligns across 12 bases. V lost 2 bases and J lost 3; bases outside the gene matches: 3. The CDR3 loop spans 16 amino acids. Germline V CDR1 and CDR2: SSHAT, FNYEAQ (reference sequence). CDR3 sequence reads: CASSLSLAGGTDTQYF. The CDR3 coding sequence is TGTGCCAGCAGCTTAAGCCTAGCGGGGGGGACAGATACGCAGTATTTT.

The chain uses TRBV5-4 and TRBJ1-6; D might be TRBD1 (6 bases). Looked up from germline, CDR1 is SGHNT and CDR2 is YYREEE (reference sequence). The CDR3 spans 17 residues. Between the trimmed V and J ends, which lost 0 bases and 8 bases, there was a span of 18 bases. For the CDR3, the DNA is TGTGCCAGCAGCTTGGCCCTATCCCGCAGGGGCGATTCACCCCTCCACTTT. Translating it yields CASSLALSRRGDSPLHF.

V and J are TRBV7-6 and TRBJ2-7, with TRBD1 matching over 8 bases. Germline V gene data show CDR1 as SGHVS and CDR2 as FNYEAQ. V lost 9 bases to trimming and J lost 4 bases; unmatched junction nucleotides: 11. The CDR3 is 14 residues long. In nucleotides, the CDR3 is TGTGCCAGTCTCCCGTCAGGGGGCGGATACGAGCAGTACTTC. It specifies CASLPSGGGYEQYF.

This clone was seen ten or more times. The V and J genes are TRBV7-2 and TRBJ1-6, with TRBD1 matching over 8 bases. Germline-derived CDR1 and CDR2 are SGHTA and FQGNSA. The V gene end was trimmed by 5 bases and the J gene end by 12 bases; junction bases not matched to a gene: 9. This CDR3 is 14 amino acids long. This CDR3 is CASSPRQGQLPLHF. As DNA, the CDR3 is TGTGCCAGCAGCCCTCGACAGGGGCAGTTACCCCTCCACTTT.

The rearrangement links TRBV27 to TRBJ1-2; TRBD1 is a possible D gene (5 bases). In germline, CDR1 is MNHEY, CDR2 SMNVEV (reference sequence). The V end was cut by 3 bases, the J end by 4 bases, with 12 bases between. The length of the CDR3 is 14 residues. CDR3 sequence (DNA): TGTGCCAGCAGTTTCCACGGGGACTTCTATGGCTACACCTTC. Amino acids: CASSFHGDFYGYTF.

This chain uses TRBV5-6 with TRBJ2-2; D not certain. The V gene lost 1 base and the J gene lost 0 bases, with 7 bases spanning the gap. This CDR3 has 15 residues. Germline CDR1 and CDR2: SGHDT and YYEEEE. For the CDR3, the DNA is TGTGCCAGCAGCTTGCGCGGCCCGAACACCGGGGAGCTGTTTTTT. Residues: CASSLRGPNTGELFF.

This sequence joins TRBV9 and TRBJ2-1, with D hard to call. The CDR3 is made up of 14 amino acids. CDR1 is SGDLS, CDR2 YYNGEE, per germline. The germline V and J ends were trimmed by 1 base and 4 bases, with 9 bases remaining between them. The CDR3: CASSVSSTYNEQFF. CDR3 DNA sequence: TGTGCCAGCAGCGTAAGTAGTACTTACAATGAGCAGTTCTTC.

This chain connects TRBV30 to TRBJ1-1, with 8 bases that match TRBD1. The CDR3 loop spans 15 amino acids. CDR1 is GTSNPN, CDR2 SVGIG, per germline (reference sequence). Germline trimming cut 3 bases from V and 3 bases from J; bases unmatched to any gene: 9. The CDR3 sequence is CAWRGNRGVYTEAFF. Written as DNA, the CDR3 is TGTGCCTGGAGGGGGAACAGGGGGGTCTACACTGAAGCTTTCTTT.

The rearrangement uses TRBV11-3 and TRBJ2-7; 11 bases map to TRBD2. The germline CDR1 and CDR2 sequences are SGHNT and YENEEA. The CDR3 sequence is 16 residues long. V shed 0 bases and J 2 bases; nucleotides not matched to a gene: 3. The CDR3, as DNA: TGTGCCAGCAGCTTAGAGGCTAGCGGGGGGACCTACGAGCAGTACTTC. Translation gives CASSLEASGGTYEQYF.

The rearrangement links TRBV3-1 (or the pseudogene TRBV3-2) to TRBJ2-7; D remains unclear. The V gene lost 6 bases and the J gene lost 3 bases, with 9 bases spanning the gap. Germline CDR1 and CDR2: LGHDT and YNNKEL (reference sequence). The CDR3 has 12 residues. The CDR3 sequence: CASSGTYYEQYF. CDR3 in DNA: TGTGCCAGCAGTGGTACATACTACGAGCAGTACTTC.

The rearrangement uses TRBV5-1 and TRBJ2-7, with 9 bases fitting TRBD1. Unmatched junction bases numbered 6, after V lost 0 bases and J lost 5 bases. This CDR3 contains 15 residues. Germline V gives CDR1 SGHRS, CDR2 YFSETQ. DNA for the CDR3: TGCGCCAGCAGCTTGGAAGGGACAGGGATCCACGAGCAGTACTTC. This gives the protein CASSLEGTGIHEQYF.

CDR3 nucleotides: TGCGCCAGCAGCGTCGAGCGGAACACCGGGGAGCTGTTTTTT. Its protein is CASSVERNTGELFF. The rearrangement uses TRBV5-1 and TRBJ2-2; D is undetermined. The CDR3 length is 14 residues. The V gene lost 4 bases and the J gene lost 1 base, with 8 bases spanning the gap. The germline gives CDR1 SGHRS, CDR2 YFSETQ.

V gene TRBV30 combines with J gene TRBJ1-3, with D possibly TRBD1 on 5 matching bases. The CDR3 has 14 residues. The germline CDR1 and CDR2 sequences are GTSNPN and SVGIG (reference sequence). V lost 3 bases and J lost 4, with 13 bases in between. CDR3 sequence: CAWRQGNSGNTIYF. CDR3 nucleotides: TGTGCCTGGAGGCAGGGAAACTCCGGAAACACCATATATTTT.

This clone was counted a single time. The J gene is TRBJ2-2, the V gene TRBV6-2 or TRBV6-3; 11 nucleotides line up with TRBD2. Trimming took 4 bases from V and 4 from J; bases not matched to a gene: 17. CDR3 length: 20 residues. Germline CDR1 MNHEY, CDR2 SVGEGT. The CDR3 loop is CASSFYGLAGGLSFTGELFF. DNA of the CDR3: TGTGCCAGCAGTTTCTACGGGCTAGCGGGGGGCCTTTCTTTCACCGGGGAGCTGTTTTTT.

The chain combines TRBV19 with TRBJ2-7; D is perhaps TRBD1 (6 bases). The CDR3 length is 14 residues. Germline assignment: CDR1 LNHDA and CDR2 SQIVND (reference sequence). V was trimmed by 3 bases and J by 2 bases, leaving 11 bases between them. DNA of the CDR3: TGTGCCAGTAGTATGAGGGACAAGGCCTACGAGCAGTACTTC. Translation gives CASSMRDKAYEQYF.

The J gene is TRBJ2-7, the V gene TRBV19, with TRBD1 matching over 9 bases. The CDR3 runs to 17 residues. Germline values: CDR1 LNHDA, CDR2 SQIVND (reference sequence). The V segment lost 3 bases and the J segment 2 bases; nucleotides outside the gene matches: 11. CDR3 amino acids: CASSIQTGGIATYEQYF. The CDR3 DNA follows: TGTGCCAGTAGTATTCAGACAGGGGGGATTGCCACCTACGAGCAGTACTTC.

The chain carries TRBV6-5 and TRBJ2-7, with no clear D. The CDR3 has 13 amino acids. Trimming pared 3 bases from V and 3 bases from J, leaving 9 bases between. Germline loops: CDR1 MNHEY, CDR2 SVGAGI. The CDR3 sequence: CASSYLLFYEQYF. The CDR3 coding sequence is TGTGCCAGCAGTTATCTACTATTCTACGAGCAGTACTTC.

This clone is a singleton in its sample. The chain carries TRBV3-1 (or the pseudogene TRBV3-2) and TRBJ2-3; the match to TRBD1 covers 12 bases. Germline CDR1 LGHDT, CDR2 YNNKEL (reference sequence). V was clipped by 4 bases and J by 3 bases; unmatched bases: 17. The CDR3 is 20 residues long. Here the CDR3 reads CASSRGKYGTGGAGTDTQYF. The DNA of the CDR3 is TGTGCCAGCAGCCGAGGAAAATATGGGACAGGGGGCGCGGGGACAGATACGCAGTATTTT.

The chain employs TRBV5-1 and TRBJ1-1, with D hard to call. The germline V gene has CDR1 SGHRS and CDR2 YFSETQ. V lost 0 bases, J lost 1 base, and 10 bases lay in between. The CDR3 contains 15 residues. The CDR3 loop reads CASSLVRVGNTEAFF. The CDR3 DNA reads TGCGCCAGCAGCTTGGTTCGGGTGGGGAACACTGAAGCTTTCTTT.